This T cell receptor (beta chain) originates from a study of cytotoxic CD8 clonotypes in ibrutinib-treated CLL. In the study overall: Patients attained approximately 25 partial and 2 complete responses; at median approximately 68 months, roughly 15 remained remitted while approximately twelve progressed.

This clone was observed a few times. What it recognizes is unknown. Study-level findings and limits: Whereas clonality rose at ibrutinib response, it declined toward baseline at progression.

The assay was immunoSEQ multiplex PCR, and TCRdb's table has in-frame clones only and misses some. The table records 20,000 to 30,000 clones, roughly 70% of them present only once. The germline gives CDR1 SQVTM, CDR2 ANQGSEA. This CDR3 is 14 amino acids long. Trimming stripped 1 base from V and 3 bases from J, with 12 bases between. The rearrangement joins TRBV29-1 to TRBJ1-1, with D hard to call. This sequence was found in a human donor with chronic lymphocytic leukemia. The sequencing here drew on PBMCs, taken after 12 months of ibrutinib treatment. The CDR3 region has the DNA TGCAGCGTTGAAGGCGGTAATGGGGACACTGAAGCTTTCTTT. As protein: CSVEGGNGDTEAFF.